The next 29 T cell receptor beta chains were all read from a single sample in a study of response to subunit inactivated influenza vaccine. TCRdb passed the RT-PCR reads through MiXCR, listing each CDR3 protein once. The data show hundreds of thousands of distinct CDR3 sequences, with approximately 14% seen just once and roughly 11% held by the top ten. The specimen comprised PBMCs from blood, sampled 11 to 12 days after vaccination. Receptor source: a man aged 45-65 years who received an inactivated influenza vaccine.

The sample holds a few counts of this clonotype. J is TRBJ2-3 and V is TRBV20-1; D tentatively fits TRBD1 or TRBD2 (5 bases each). The CDR3 runs to 15 residues. Germline CDR1 reads DFQATT; CDR2 reads SNEGSKA (reference sequence). Trimming took off 6 bases at V and 4 bases at J, with 20 bases between the two ends. The CDR3 nucleotides are TGCAGTGCGGAACAGGTTGGGGGTGTTCCAGATACGCAGTATTTT. The encoded protein is CSAEQVGGVPDTQYF.

CDR3 bases: TGTGCCAACCGGGACCTTTCCGGGGGCTACACCTTC. This sequence encodes CANRDLSGGYTF. The chain links TRBV6-1 to TRBJ1-2, with a possible D match to TRBD1 (5 bases). V lost 10 bases to trimming and J lost 8 bases, with 17 bases between them. CDR1 and CDR2 from the germline V gene are MNHNS and SASEGT. The CDR3 spans 12 residues.

The J gene is TRBJ1-3, the V gene TRBV9; no clear D gene. The CDR3 is made up of 15 amino acids. Trimming took 0 bases from V and 3 from J, leaving 10 bases between them. From germline, CDR1 is SGDLS and CDR2 YYNGEE. CDR3 sequence: CASSVGVSSGNTIYF. The CDR3 DNA reads as TGTGCCAGCAGCGTAGGGGTTTCGAGTGGAAACACCATATATTTT.

The rearrangement links TRBV2 to TRBJ2-7, with unresolved D. Germline CDR1 SNHLY, CDR2 FYNNEI. CDR3 length: 13 amino acids. V lost 4 bases, J lost 6 bases, and 13 bases lay in between. In DNA, the CDR3 is TGTGCCAGCAGTGGTGTCGTGGTTTTCGAGCAGTACTTC. Translating gives CASSGVVVFEQYF.

This clonotype has at least ten counts. V is TRBV7-9 and J is TRBJ2-3; 8 nucleotides agree with TRBD2. Trimming at V came to 3 bases and at J to 1 base, leaving 6 bases not matched to a gene. The CDR3 totals 16 residues. From germline, CDR1 is SEHNR and CDR2 FQNEAQ (reference sequence). Here the CDR3 reads CASSFQRESGTDTQYF. CDR3 coding DNA: TGTGCCAGCAGCTTCCAGCGGGAGTCCGGCACAGATACGCAGTATTTT.

This clonotype has ten or more counts. This rearrangement joins TRBV7-2 to TRBJ1-2; the D is unclear. The germline V gene encodes CDR1 SGHTA and CDR2 FQGNSA. The CDR3 has 15 amino acids. The V end lost 2 bases, the J end lost 5 bases, and 15 bases lay between the germline ends. CDR3 nucleotides: TGTGCCAGCAGCTTACAATCAGGTTCGGGGTATGGCTACACCTTC. It translates to CASSLQSGSGYGYTF.

The rearrangement uses TRBV20-1 and TRBJ2-5, with 12 bases that match TRBD2. V gave up 1 base and J gave up 9 bases; unmatched junction bases: 3. The CDR3 has 13 amino acids. CDR1 is DFQATT and CDR2 is SNEGSKA in the germline V gene (reference sequence). CDR3 sequence (DNA): TGCAGTGCTAGAGGACTAGCGGGAGTGGCCCAGTACTTC. Amino acids: CSARGLAGVAQYF.

This clonotype was seen only a few times. This chain connects TRBV19 to TRBJ2-1; the D call may be TRBD1 or TRBD2 (5 bases each). Germline lookup yields CDR1 LNHDA and CDR2 SQIVND (reference sequence). This CDR3 has 14 residues. Trimming removed 7 bases at V and 3 bases at J, with 13 bases between. The CDR3: CASKFVGDYNEQFF. Written as DNA, the CDR3 is TGTGCCAGTAAGTTTGTGGGGGACTACAATGAGCAGTTCTTC.

This clonotype occurred a few times. This chain connects TRBV12-3 or TRBV12-4 to TRBJ2-1, with 7 bases that match TRBD2. The J segment lost 6 bases and the V segment lost 7 bases, leaving 9 bases of the junction unmatched. The CDR3 sequence is 14 residues long. CDR3 DNA: TGTGCCAGCACCCAGCGGGGCATAGGCAATGAGCAGTTCTTC. Protein product: CASTQRGIGNEQFF.

This clonotype was counted between two and nine times. One end of the junction varies from germline; a read error may be responsible. The genes are TRBV7-7 and TRBJ2-5, with 7 bases fitting TRBD1. Germline CDR1 SSHAT, CDR2 FNYEAQ (reference sequence). The CDR3 sequence is 15 residues long. This CDR3 reads CASSADGQVSETQYF. As DNA, the CDR3 is TGTGCTAGCAGCGCAGATGGACAGGTTTCCGAGACCCAGTACTTC.

The table lists this clonotype with a few counts. J is TRBJ2-2 and V is TRBV12-3 or TRBV12-4, with 9 bases that match TRBD1. V was pared by 6 bases and J by 2 bases, with 7 bases of the junction left unmatched. This CDR3 contains 16 residues. Here the CDR3 reads CASSKGQGINTGELFF. Here the CDR3 DNA reads TGTGCCAGCAGCAAGGGACAGGGAATCAACACCGGGGAGCTGTTTTTT.

This rearrangement joins TRBV9 to TRBJ2-1, with D maybe TRBD2 (6 bases). The CDR3 totals 13 residues. The germline CDR1 and CDR2 sequences are SGDLS and YYNGEE. The germline V and J ends were trimmed by 3 bases and 7 bases, with 11 bases remaining between them. CDR3 nucleotides: TGTGCCAGCAGCGCCGGGAGTTTGAATGAGCAGTTCTTC. Its translation is CASSAGSLNEQFF. Full variable domain (outside the CDR3, taken from reference TRBV9 and TRBJ2-1): DSGVTQTPKHLITATGQRVTLRCSPRSGDLSVYWYQQSLDQGLQFLIQYYNGEERAKGNILERFSAQQFPDLHSELNLSSLELGDSALYFCASSAGSLNEQFFGPGTRLTVL.

The genes are TRBV15 and TRBJ2-5, with unresolved D. The ends were cut back, 1 base at V and 1 base at J, with 16 bases in the middle. CDR1 is LNHNV and CDR2 is YYDKDF in the germline V gene (reference sequence). The CDR3 is 17 residues long. For the CDR3, the DNA is TGTGCCACCAGCAGAGTCATATCCTACACCTTCCAAGAGACCCAGTACTTC. Translation: CATSRVISYTFQETQYF. Looking up the rest from reference TRBV15 and TRBJ2-5 gives the full variable domain: DAMVIQNPRYQVTQFGKPVTLSCSQTLNHNVMYWYQQKSSQAPKLLFHYYDKDFNNEADTPDNFQSRRPNTSFCFLDIRSPGLGDTAMYLCATSRVISYTFQETQYFGPGTRLLVL.

The genes are TRBV12-3 or TRBV12-4 and TRBJ2-1; TRBD1 agrees at 7 bases. With 8 bases clipped from V and 14 bases from J, the junction kept 18 bases outside the gene matches. The CDR3 contains 14 residues. The CDR3 nucleotides read TGTGCCAGCGGAGATACGGACCGGGACAGTCAGGAGTTCTTC. Amino acid sequence: CASGDTDRDSQEFF.

The V gene is TRBV6-2 or TRBV6-3, the J gene TRBJ2-3, with 14 bases matching TRBD2. V lost 2 bases and J lost 7; bases outside the gene matches: 17. CDR1 is MNHEY, CDR2 SVGEGT, per germline. CDR3 length: 20 residues. The CDR3 region has the DNA TGTGCCAGCAGTTACGGCCTCCCCCGACTAGCGGGGGGGTCGGGGAATACGCAGTATTTT. Its translation: CASSYGLPRLAGGSGNTQYF.

V is TRBV7-2 and J is TRBJ2-5; the D gene is possibly TRBD2 (6 bases). The CDR3 spans 15 residues. Germline assignment: CDR1 SGHTA and CDR2 FQGNSA. Trimming took off 5 bases at V and 2 bases at J, with 15 bases between the two ends. The CDR3 loop reads CASSPVGGKQETQYF. In nucleotides, the CDR3 is TGTGCCAGCAGCCCGGTGGGGGGTAAACAAGAGACCCAGTACTTC.

The V call is TRBV24-1, the J call TRBJ2-3; D gene unclear. The CDR3 is 15 residues long. CDR1 is KGHDR and CDR2 is SFDVKD in the germline V gene. Trimming took 6 bases from V and 2 from J, leaving 14 bases between them. CDR3 residues: CATSPSPAATDTQYF. CDR3 nucleotide sequence: TGTGCCACCAGTCCCTCGCCCGCCGCCACAGATACGCAGTATTTT.

This clonotype was counted between two and nine times. The genes are TRBV10-3 and TRBJ1-6, with TRBD1 as a possible D gene (5 bases). The CDR3 spans 17 residues. The germline V gene has CDR1 ENHRY and CDR2 SYGVKD. Trimming pared 4 bases from V and 0 bases from J, leaving 13 bases between. Here the CDR3 DNA reads TGTGCCATCAGTGCCTCCCGTGGGGGCTCCTATAATTCACCCCTCCACTTT. Its translation is CAISASRGGSYNSPLHF.

This chain uses TRBV20-1 with TRBJ2-2; D is perhaps TRBD1 or TRBD2 (6 bases each). CDR1 DFQATT and CDR2 SNEGSKA come from the germline V gene (reference sequence). This CDR3 spans 15 amino acids. V lost 0 bases and J 0 bases, leaving 8 bases between the germline ends. As DNA, the CDR3 is TGCAGTGCTAGAGACGGGGGCGCGAACACCGGGGAGCTGTTTTTT. It codes for CSARDGGANTGELFF.

This clonotype was counted between two and nine times. V usage is TRBV10-3 and J usage is TRBJ2-3; 7 nucleotides line up with TRBD1. CDR3 length equals 14 residues. Germline trimming cut 8 bases from V and 4 bases from J; bases unmatched to any gene: 9. The V gene's germline CDR1 is ENHRY and CDR2 SYGVKD. The CDR3 region has the DNA TGTGCCATCGCTGGGGCAGGGGGACCAGATACGCAGTATTTT. The encoded protein is CAIAGAGGPDTQYF.

This clonotype was counted only a few times. The genes are TRBV12-3 or TRBV12-4 and TRBJ2-3, with 7 nucleotides matching TRBD2. V gave up 7 bases and J gave up 4 bases; unmatched junction bases: 14. The CDR3 spans 16 residues. The CDR3 here is CASTTSRGRGPDTQYF. CDR3 DNA sequence: TGTGCCAGCACTACTTCCCGCGGGAGAGGTCCAGATACGCAGTATTTT.

Only a few counts were recorded for this clonotype. The chain recombines TRBV20-1 with TRBJ2-5; a possible D gene is TRBD1 (6 bases). V was cut by 6 bases and J by 2 bases, with 13 bases left in between. CDR1 is DFQATT and CDR2 is SNEGSKA in the germline V gene (reference sequence). The CDR3 runs 13 residues. CDR3 sequence: CSAYHGQQETQYF. The CDR3 coding sequence is TGCAGTGCGTATCACGGACAGCAAGAGACCCAGTACTTC.

This clonotype has only a few counts. The CDR3 loop is CASSSRGGDNSPLHF. The CDR3 nucleotides are TGCGCCAGCAGCTCGAGAGGGGGGGACAATTCACCCCTCCACTTT. The rearrangement uses TRBV5-1 and TRBJ1-6, with TRBD1 as a possible D gene (6 bases). From germline, CDR1 is SGHRS and CDR2 YFSETQ. V was trimmed by 3 bases and J by 7 bases, leaving 14 bases between them. This CDR3 is built from 15 residues.

This rearrangement joins TRBV7-2 to TRBJ2-2; TRBD2 aligns across 7 bases. The CDR3 has 15 amino acids. V dropped 2 bases and J dropped 6; count of bases not matched to a gene: 6. Germline V CDR1 and CDR2: SGHTA, FQGNSA. The DNA of the CDR3 is TGTGCCAGCAGCTTACGACTAGCTGACGCCGGGGAGCTGTTTTTT. Translating gives CASSLRLADAGELFF.

This clonotype has a handful of counts. V and J are TRBV28 and TRBJ1-4, with a weak D call TRBD1 (6 bases). In germline, CDR1 is MDHEN, CDR2 SYDVKM. The CDR3 has 15 residues. Trimming took 8 bases from V and 8 from J, leaving 21 bases between them. The CDR3 protein is CASQAGGRGSEKLFF. DNA of the CDR3: TGTGCCAGCCAGGCTGGAGGCAGGGGAAGCGAAAAACTGTTTTTT.

This clonotype was found many times. V is TRBV12-3 or TRBV12-4 and J is TRBJ2-3; tentative D call: TRBD1 (5 bases). The CDR3 has 13 residues. V was pared by 6 bases and J by 6 bases, with 13 bases between. This chain's CDR3 is CASSVGQTDTQYF. The CDR3 coding sequence is TGTGCCAGCAGCGTAGGACAAACCGATACGCAGTATTTT.

This chain joins TRBV6-1 and TRBJ1-1; the D is unclear. V was trimmed by 8 bases and J by 4 bases, leaving 14 bases between them. The CDR3 contains 13 residues. Germline V CDR1 and CDR2: MNHNS, SASEGT. CDR3 amino acids: CASVQSVGTEAFF. The CDR3 bases are TGTGCCAGCGTCCAGTCAGTGGGCACTGAAGCTTTCTTT.

The CDR3 nucleotides are TGCAGTGCTAGAGCAGGACAGGGGCTCTATGGCTACACCTTC. As protein: CSARAGQGLYGYTF. The chain recombines TRBV20-1 with TRBJ1-2; 9 bases line up with TRBD1. This CDR3 spans 14 amino acids. After removal of 1 base from V and 4 bases from J, the junction contained 4 bases not matched to a gene. Germline assignment: CDR1 DFQATT and CDR2 SNEGSKA (reference sequence).

The chain employs TRBV27 and TRBJ2-1, with 10 nucleotides matching TRBD1. Per germline, CDR1 MNHEY and CDR2 SMNVEV (reference sequence). This CDR3 is 16 amino acids long. With V trimmed by 4 bases and J by 7 bases, 10 bases remained unmatched. CDR3 region: CASSYTLGQGVNEQFF. In DNA, the CDR3 is TGTGCCAGCAGTTACACTCTCGGACAGGGGGTGAATGAGCAGTTCTTC.